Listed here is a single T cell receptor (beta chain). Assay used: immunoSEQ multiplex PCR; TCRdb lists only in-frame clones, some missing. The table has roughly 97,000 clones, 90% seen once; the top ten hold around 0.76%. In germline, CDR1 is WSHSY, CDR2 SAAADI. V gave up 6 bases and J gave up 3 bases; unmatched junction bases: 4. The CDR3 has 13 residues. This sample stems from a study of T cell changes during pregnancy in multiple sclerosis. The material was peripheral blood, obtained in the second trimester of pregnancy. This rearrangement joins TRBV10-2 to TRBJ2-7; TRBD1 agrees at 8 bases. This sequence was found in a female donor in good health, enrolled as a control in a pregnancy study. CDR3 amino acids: CASSPGGNYEQYF. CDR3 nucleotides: TGCGCCAGCAGCCCAGGGGGCAACTACGAGCAGTACTTC.